The 27 T cell receptor beta chains below come from one sample, sequenced in a study of breast tumors, draining lymph nodes, adjacent tissues. TCRdb reprocessed the multiplex PCR reads via MiXCR and lists one record per CDR3 protein. The data hold 50,000 to 85,000 distinct CDR3 sequences, with less than 45% observed a single time. Specimen: breast tumor tissue. These receptor sequences come from a female donor with breast cancer. Some clones in this sample may be carry-over from other donors' samples.

This clonotype was recorded at least ten times. This chain links TRBV7-2 with TRBJ2-2; D is tentatively TRBD1 or TRBD2 (5 bases each). Germline V gene sequence: CDR1 SGHTA, CDR2 FQGNSA. The CDR3 is 14 residues long. The V end was cut by 10 bases, the J end by 1 base, with 13 bases between. The CDR3 DNA reads TGTGCCACAGGCCGGGACCAGAACACCGGGGAGCTGTTTTTT. Amino acid sequence: CATGRDQNTGELFF.

Ten or more counts support this clonotype. A read error may explain this, as a much larger clone is one base away. This chain links TRBV20-1 with TRBJ1-2; 9 nucleotides align to TRBD1. With V trimmed by 2 bases and J by 4 bases, 8 bases remained unmatched. CDR3 length: 15 residues. The V gene's germline CDR1 is DFQATT and CDR2 SNEGSKA (reference sequence). CDR3 in amino acids: CSARPTGTGTYGYTF. DNA of the CDR3: TGCAGTGCTAGACCAACCGGGACAGGGACCTATGGCTACACCTTC.

The CDR3 loop is CSASQAGRDMSNQPQHF. The CDR3 nucleotides are TGCAGTGCTAGCCAGGCAGGGCGGGATATGAGCAATCAGCCCCAGCATTTT. The chain carries TRBV20-1 and TRBJ1-5; D may be TRBD1 (5 bases). Germline V lookup: CDR1 DFQATT, CDR2 SNEGSKA (reference sequence). The V and J ends lost 3 bases and 1 base respectively, with 19 bases between them. This CDR3 region has 17 residues.

The gene calls are TRBV20-1 and TRBJ1-6; 8 bases match TRBD1. Trimming at V came to 0 bases and at J to 11 bases, leaving 6 bases not matched to a gene. Germline assignment: CDR1 DFQATT and CDR2 SNEGSKA (reference sequence). The CDR3 loop spans 14 amino acids. CDR3 amino acids: CSARDQQGGAPLHF. CDR3 bases: TGCAGTGCTAGAGATCAACAGGGGGGAGCACCCCTCCACTTT.

This clonotype has just a few counts. This chain links TRBV28 with TRBJ2-7; 8 bases match TRBD1. This CDR3 contains 15 residues. J was trimmed by 2 bases and V by 0 bases; bases with no gene match: 3. Germline assignment: CDR1 MDHEN and CDR2 SYDVKM. The CDR3 loop is CASSLWGTGAYEQYF. The DNA of the CDR3 is TGTGCCAGCAGTTTATGGGGGACAGGAGCCTACGAGCAGTACTTC. Full variable domain (rest looked up from reference TRBV28 and TRBJ2-7): DVKVTQSSRYLVKRTGEKVFLECVQDMDHENMFWYRQDPGLGLRLIYFSYDVKMKEKGDIPEGYSVSREKKERFSLILESASTNQTSMYLCASSLWGTGAYEQYFGPGTRLTVT.

The chain couples TRBV20-1 to TRBJ2-5; no definite D call. The CDR3 covers 11 residues. Germline assignment: CDR1 DFQATT and CDR2 SNEGSKA (reference sequence). V dropped 2 bases and J dropped 2 bases, with 3 bases sitting between them. This CDR3 is CSARQQETQYF. CDR3 DNA sequence: TGCAGTGCTAGACAGCAAGAGACCCAGTACTTC.

The chain couples TRBV30 to TRBJ1-5, with a tentative D call TRBD1 (5 bases). The CDR3 consists of 13 residues. Per germline, CDR1 GTSNPN and CDR2 SVGIG (reference sequence). V dropped 1 base and J dropped 1 base, with 5 bases sitting between them. CDR3 in amino acids: CAWSGGSNQPQHF. Here the CDR3 DNA reads TGTGCCTGGAGTGGGGGGAGCAATCAGCCCCAGCATTTT.

This chain uses TRBV5-1 with TRBJ1-3; 12 positions match TRBD1. Germline V gene data show CDR1 as SGHRS and CDR2 as YFSETQ. The CDR3 extends over 17 amino acids. With V trimmed by 2 bases and J by 3 bases, 6 bases remained unmatched. CDR3 sequence reads: CASSLTGTGGGGNTIYF. The CDR3 region has the DNA TGCGCCAGCAGCTTAACCGGGACAGGGGGCGGTGGAAACACCATATATTTT.

Of note for this clonotype: The CDR3 does not end in the conserved phenylalanine or tryptophan, so this is likely a read error. Because the CDR3's place on the DNA is in doubt, the DNA is left out and the CDR3 is given as listed by TCRdb. The J gene is TRBJ2-7, the V gene TRBV11-3; TRBD1, as called in the table, went unchecked against the DNA. Counting both end residues, the CDR3 totals 17 amino acids. CDR1 and CDR2 (germline): SGHNT, YENEEA. The CDR3 is CASSLDYSRDRGYELYL.

This clonotype was recorded many times. The chain uses TRBV7-9 and TRBJ1-5, with D unresolved. This CDR3 spans 13 amino acids. Germline CDR1 SEHNR, CDR2 FQNEAQ (reference sequence). The germline V and J ends were trimmed by 1 base and 4 bases, with 5 bases remaining between them. The CDR3 spells CASSLGVNQPQHF. In nucleotides, the CDR3 is TGTGCCAGCAGCTTAGGGGTAAATCAGCCCCAGCATTTT. The full variable domain, with the rest looked up from reference TRBV7-9 and TRBJ1-5, is DTGVSQNPRHKITKRGQNVTFRCDPISEHNRLYWYRQTLGQGPEFLTYFQNEAQLEKSRLLSDRFSAERPKGSFSTLEIQRTEQGDSAMYLCASSLGVNQPQHFGDGTRLSIL.

This clonotype was detected only a few times. A much more abundant neighbour one base away suggests this may be a read error. The rearrangement links TRBV9 to TRBJ2-7; the match to TRBD1 covers 7 bases. CDR1 and CDR2 (germline): SGDLS, YYNGEE. The length of the CDR3 is 14 residues. The CDR3 sequence is CASSVQQGSYEQSF. For the CDR3, the DNA is TGTGCCAGCAGCGTCCAACAGGGGTCCTACGAGCAGTCCTTC.

The chain links TRBV4-2 to TRBJ1-2; D gene unclear. Germline CDR1 and CDR2: LGHNA and YNFKEQ. Between the trimmed V and J ends, which lost 1 base and 6 bases, there was a span of 12 bases. The CDR3 loop spans 14 amino acids. The CDR3 reads CASSQAHGMNGYTF. The CDR3 region has the DNA TGTGCCAGCAGCCAAGCTCATGGGATGAATGGCTACACCTTC.

Regarding this clonotype: At one of its ends the junction is not consistent with the germline gene, which may arise from a read error. The rearrangement joins TRBV6-5 to TRBJ1-4; no firm D call. This CDR3 has 14 amino acids. In germline, CDR1 is MNHEY, CDR2 SVGAGI. Here the CDR3 DNA reads TGTACCAGCAGCCCCTACCCGAGTCGGGAAAAACTGCTTTTT. This encodes CTSSPYPSREKLLF.

This clonotype was picked up many times. A much larger clone is a single base away; this may be a read error. The chain joins TRBV20-1 to TRBJ1-2; no clear D. Germline assignment: CDR1 DFQATT and CDR2 SNEGSKA (reference sequence). There are 12 residues in the CDR3. The CDR3 region has the DNA TGCAGTGCCGAGAGGCCAAACTATGGCTCCACCTTC. Translated: CSAERPNYGSTF.

This clonotype appeared a few times. The chain recombines TRBV19 with TRBJ2-4, with unresolved D. The CDR3 length is 13 residues. CDR1 and CDR2 (germline): LNHDA, SQIVND (reference sequence). The V and J ends lost 5 bases and 6 bases respectively, with 11 bases between them. For the CDR3, the DNA is TGTGCCAGTAGTCTCACGACGTCAAACATTCAGTACTTC. It translates to CASSLTTSNIQYF.

On this clonotype: One end of the junction fails to match germline, which may point to a read error. The rearrangement uses TRBV19 and TRBJ1-6; 7 nucleotides align to TRBD1. This CDR3 region has 17 residues. Per germline, CDR1 LNHDA and CDR2 SQIVND (reference sequence). CDR3 sequence: CACSRQGQYSYNSPLHF. CDR3 coding DNA: TGTGCCTGTTCCCGACAGGGCCAATACTCCTATAATTCACCCCTTCACTTT.

The chain employs TRBV27 and TRBJ2-1; TRBD2 matches 12 bases. The CDR3 loop spans 14 amino acids. Germline assignment: CDR1 MNHEY and CDR2 SMNVEV (reference sequence). The junction had 7 bases not matched to a gene; V was cut back by 9 bases and J by 7 bases. CDR3 bases: TGTGCCAGTGCTAGCGGGAGGGCCCGGAATGAGCAGTTCTTC. Its protein product is CASASGRARNEQFF.

In regard to this clonotype: A much larger clone is a single base away; this may be a read error. The CDR3 carries no conserved terminal phenylalanine or tryptophan, so it likely arises from a read error. V is TRBV28 and J is TRBJ1-2; D is unresolved. The V end lost 0 bases, the J end lost 1 base, and 12 bases lay between the germline ends. The CDR3 spans 16 residues. The germline V gene has CDR1 MDHEN and CDR2 SYDVKM. The CDR3 coding sequence is TGTGCCAGCAGTTTATGGGTTTCGGGAGATAACTATGGCTACACCCTC. Amino acids: CASSLWVSGDNYGYTL.

V gene TRBV10-3 combines with J gene TRBJ2-3; D ambiguous. CDR1 and CDR2 (germline): ENHRY, SYGVKD. The CDR3 consists of 14 residues. The ends were cut back, 6 bases at V and 2 bases at J, with 12 bases in the middle. The chain's CDR3 is CAIRGRTATDTQYF. The CDR3 coding sequence is TGTGCCATCAGGGGCCGAACAGCCACAGATACGCAGTATTTT.

Regarding this clonotype: Its ends do not fully match the called genes, so a read error is possible. This rearrangement joins TRBV29-1 to TRBJ2-5, with 7 bases aligning to TRBD2. CDR1 SQVTM and CDR2 ANQGSEA come from the germline V gene. The length of the CDR3 is 12 residues. The CDR3 here is CSGGGGSETQCF. The CDR3 nucleotides are TGCAGCGGGGGGGGAGGGTCGGAGACCCAGTGCTTC.

This clonotype was detected many times. The chain joins TRBV20-1 to TRBJ1-2; D may be TRBD1 (5 bases). Germline V gene data show CDR1 as DFQATT and CDR2 as SNEGSKA (reference sequence). Trimming took off 7 bases at V and 0 bases at J, with 12 bases between the two ends. CDR3 length: 13 amino acids. DNA of the CDR3: TGCAGTGTTCGGGGACCTACTAACTATGGCTACACCTTC. Translating it yields CSVRGPTNYGYTF.

The chain uses TRBV25-1 and TRBJ2-2, with TRBD2 matching 7 bases. CDR1 is MGHDK and CDR2 is SYGVNS in the germline V gene. The CDR3 spans 15 residues. In DNA, the CDR3 is TGTGCTAGAGATCAAGGAGGGAGGGACACCGGGGAGCTGTTTTTT. Encoded protein: CARDQGGRDTGELFF.

This clonotype showed up many times. This sequence joins TRBV13 and TRBJ2-3, with 11 bases that match TRBD2. Looked up from germline, CDR1 is PRHDT and CDR2 is FYEKMQ (reference sequence). The CDR3 runs 16 residues. After removal of 3 bases from V and 4 bases from J, the junction contained 6 bases not matched to a gene. CDR3: CASSFFPSGRSDTQYF. Written as DNA, the CDR3 is TGTGCCAGCAGCTTTTTCCCTAGCGGGAGGTCAGATACGCAGTATTTT.

This clonotype was seen repeatedly, ten times or more. The chain couples TRBV7-2 to TRBJ2-3; no firm D call. The length of the CDR3 is 15 residues. Looked up from germline, CDR1 is SGHTA and CDR2 is FQGNSA. Trimming took off 2 bases at V and 2 bases at J, with 11 bases between the two ends. The CDR3 DNA reads as TGTGCCAGCAGCTTAAGTCCTAGAAACACAGATACGCAGTATTTT. Translation: CASSLSPRNTDTQYF.

This chain links TRBV20-1 with TRBJ2-5; D might be TRBD1 or TRBD2, each matching 5 bases. CDR1 is DFQATT, CDR2 SNEGSKA, per germline (reference sequence). V dropped 6 bases and J dropped 10 bases, with 24 bases sitting between them. CDR3 length: 14 amino acids. The CDR3 DNA follows: TGCAGTGCCAATGACCCGGGGACCAGAGAGCACCAGTACTTC. Protein product: CSANDPGTREHQYF.

In its sample, this clonotype was seen many times. This rearrangement joins TRBV4-1 to TRBJ2-5; a weak D match, TRBD1 (6 bases). CDR3 length: 15 amino acids. V dropped 1 base and J dropped 3 bases, with 12 bases sitting between them. CDR1 is MGHRA and CDR2 is YSYEKL in the germline V gene. The CDR3 DNA follows: TGCGCCAGCAGCCAAGGGGGGCGATTGGAAGAGACCCAGTACTTC. Protein: CASSQGGRLEETQYF.

This clonotype was seen many times. The rearrangement uses TRBV19 and TRBJ2-1; TRBD1 matches 11 bases. The V gene's germline CDR1 is LNHDA and CDR2 SQIVND (reference sequence). CDR3 length: 13 amino acids. The trim removed 10 bases at V and 6 bases at J, leaving 5 bases unmatched. CDR3 sequence reads: CATSGTGGNEQFF. The DNA for the CDR3 is TGTGCCACTTCGGGGACAGGGGGCAATGAGCAGTTCTTC. Full variable domain (outside the CDR3, taken from reference TRBV19 and TRBJ2-1): DGGITQSPKYLFRKEGQNVTLSCEQNLNHDAMYWYRQDPGQGLRLIYYSQIVNDFQKGDIAEGYSVSREKKESFPLTVTSAQKNPTAFYLCATSGTGGNEQFFGPGTRLTVL.